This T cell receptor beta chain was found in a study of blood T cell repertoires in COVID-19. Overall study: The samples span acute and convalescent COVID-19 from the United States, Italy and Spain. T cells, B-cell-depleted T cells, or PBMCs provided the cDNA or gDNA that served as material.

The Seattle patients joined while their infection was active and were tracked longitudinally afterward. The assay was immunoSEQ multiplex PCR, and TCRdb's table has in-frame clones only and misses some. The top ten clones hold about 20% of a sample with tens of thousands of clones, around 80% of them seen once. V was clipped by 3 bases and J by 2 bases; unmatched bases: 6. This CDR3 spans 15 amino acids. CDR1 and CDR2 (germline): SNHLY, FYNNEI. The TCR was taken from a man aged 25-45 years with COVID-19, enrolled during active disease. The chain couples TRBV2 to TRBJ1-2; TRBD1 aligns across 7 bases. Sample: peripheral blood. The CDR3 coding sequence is TGTGCCAGCAGTGACCAGGGACAGTTAAACTATGGCTACACCTTC. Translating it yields CASSDQGQLNYGYTF.